The next 9 T cell receptor beta chains were all read from a single sample in a study of Ad26.COV2.S vaccination and SARS-CoV-2 variants (dated by TCRdb to about 2021). The library was generated by the immunoSEQ multiplex PCR assay. In TCRdb, the immuneACCESS table is reduced to in-frame sequences with V and J assigned. These tables do not hold every clone; where another copy was compared, an unresolved V gene accounts for under half, and the others remain unexplained. Recorded for this sample are about 280,000 clones; about 87% of them occurred a single time. The leading ten clones occupy approximately 3.4% of the sample. The treatment or condition label here, explained by the study, means: 19 received Ad26.COV2.S at low or high dose, single or two shots; five or six received placebo; per-sample allocation not given. Repertoires of vaccine and placebo recipients were sequenced from samples collected on day 63 after the first injection.

The starting material was peripheral blood, obtained in a trial of Ad26.COV2.S vaccine versus placebo. Source of these receptors: a person between 18 and 65 years old who received the Ad26.COV2.S COVID-19 vaccine or a placebo.

V usage is TRBV18 and J usage is TRBJ1-1, with 10 nucleotides matching TRBD1. V was clipped by 6 bases and J by 4 bases; unmatched bases: 8. CDR1 is KGHSH and CDR2 is LQKENI in the germline V gene. The CDR3 has 15 amino acids. Here the CDR3 reads CASSPPGQGSTEAFF. The CDR3 nucleotides are TGTGCCAGCTCCCCCCCGGGACAGGGGAGCACTGAAGCTTTCTTT.

The chain carries TRBV12-5 and TRBJ2-3; D tentatively reads TRBD1 or TRBD2 (5 bases each). With 7 bases removed from V and 4 bases from J, the gap between germline ends came to 12 bases. Germline V gene sequence: CDR1 LGHNT, CDR2 FRNRAP. The CDR3 extends over 13 amino acids. The CDR3 DNA reads TGTGCTAGTGAGAGCCGGGGCGCAGATACGCAGTATTTT. This codes for CASESRGADTQYF.

The rearrangement joins TRBV3-1 (or the pseudogene TRBV3-2) to TRBJ2-2; no definite D call. Germline-derived CDR1 and CDR2 are LGHDT and YNNKEL (reference sequence). The CDR3 is 16 amino acids. Trimming left V 4 bases short and J 7 bases short, with 19 bases between. The CDR3 sequence: CASSLPGSGVGGELFF. The CDR3 region has the DNA TGTGCCAGCAGCCTCCCTGGTTCGGGCGTTGGCGGGGAGCTGTTTTTT.

In the case of this clone: This sample includes further DNA sequences coding for the same CDR3. The chain employs TRBV2 and TRBJ2-7, with unresolved D. Trimming took 5 bases from V and 3 from J, leaving 5 bases between them. CDR3 length equals 11 residues. Germline V gives CDR1 SNHLY, CDR2 FYNNEI. The CDR3 reads CASSNNYEQYF. The CDR3 bases are TGTGCCAGCAGTAATAACTACGAGCAGTACTTC.

J is TRBJ1-5 and V is TRBV5-1, with D tentatively TRBD1 (6 bases). This CDR3 spans 15 amino acids. V was shortened by 0 bases and J by 6 bases, with 13 bases between the two germline ends. The germline V gene encodes CDR1 SGHRS and CDR2 YFSETQ. The CDR3 loop is CASSLDVGGSQPQHF. The CDR3 DNA reads TGCGCCAGCAGCTTGGACGTAGGGGGAAGTCAGCCCCAGCATTTT.

The J gene is TRBJ2-2, the V gene TRBV4-2, with a possible D match to TRBD1 (5 bases). The V gene's germline CDR1 is LGHNA and CDR2 YNFKEQ. This CDR3 is 16 amino acids long. Deletions cut 0 bases from V and 7 bases from J, with 15 bases between. The CDR3 region has the DNA TGTGCCAGCAGCCAAGAAGTGGCAGGGTTGGGCGGGGAGCTGTTTTTT. This encodes CASSQEVAGLGGELFF.

This clone appeared once. The rearrangement uses TRBV4-1 and TRBJ1-5, with 9 bases matching TRBD1. The CDR3 covers 20 residues. Germline CDR1 and CDR2: MGHRA and YSYEKL. V trimming: 2 bases; J trimming: 0 bases; junction bases outside the gene matches: 14. This chain's CDR3 is CASSQTVDRGFRVSNQPQHF. Here the CDR3 DNA reads TGCGCCAGCAGCCAAACCGTGGACAGGGGTTTTCGGGTTAGCAATCAGCCCCAGCATTTT.

The chain employs TRBV14 and TRBJ1-6; 7 positions match TRBD1. V was pared by 1 base and J by 7 bases, with 4 bases of the junction left unmatched. Germline V gene data show CDR1 as SGHDN and CDR2 as FVKESK. The CDR3 contains 15 residues. CDR3 in amino acids: CASSQGDSSNSPLHF. The CDR3 bases are TGTGCCAGCAGCCAAGGGGACAGTTCCAATTCACCCCTCCACTTT. Variable domain in full (rest from reference TRBV14 and TRBJ1-6): EAGVTQFPSHSVIEKGQTVTLRCDPISGHDNLYWYRRVMGKEIKFLLHFVKESKQDESGMPNNRFLAERTGGTYSTLKVQPAELEDSGVYFCASSQGDSSNSPLHFGNGTRLTVT.

This chain links TRBV10-3 with TRBJ2-4; D unresolved. This CDR3 comprises 16 residues. V dropped 2 bases and J dropped 0 bases, with 11 bases sitting between them. Per germline, CDR1 ENHRY and CDR2 SYGVKD. CDR3: CAISEVWELAKNIQYF. The CDR3 DNA reads TGTGCCATCAGTGAGGTATGGGAACTAGCCAAAAACATTCAGTACTTC.